Presented here are 10 T cell receptor beta chains from one specimen sequenced in a study of T cell repertoires in cytomegalovirus infection. The antigens these receptors bind are not known. TCRdb called the reads again in MiXCR, with one record for every CDR3 protein. The repertoire has hundreds of thousands of distinct CDR3 sequences, around 31% of them found once; the top ten carry 18%. This specimen was cultured PBMCs, taken from culture after CMV antigen stimulation. The receptors stem from a human donor in good health (CMV status not recorded). Some clones in this sample may be carry-over from other donors' samples.

The chain couples TRBV7-2 to TRBJ1-5; 11 nucleotides match TRBD1. This CDR3 has 16 residues. The germline V gene has CDR1 SGHTA and CDR2 FQGNSA. Trimming cost V 5 bases and J 6 bases; bases outside gene matches: 9. The CDR3: CASSPRTGGSVQPQHF. CDR3 DNA: TGTGCCAGCAGCCCCAGGACAGGGGGCAGCGTTCAGCCCCAGCATTTT. The whole variable domain, remainder taken from reference TRBV7-2 and TRBJ1-5, is GAGVSQSPSNKVTEKGKDVELRCDPISGHTALYWYRQSLGQGLEFLIYFQGNSAPDKSGLPSDRFSAERTGGSVSTLTIQRTQQEDSAVYLCASSPRTGGSVQPQHFGDGTRLSIL.

The gene calls are TRBV19 and TRBJ2-7; D gene unclear. The germline V gene has CDR1 LNHDA and CDR2 SQIVND (reference sequence). CDR3 length: 13 amino acids. V lost 0 bases and J 6 bases, leaving 9 bases between the germline ends. The CDR3 nucleotides read TGTGCCAGTAGTATAGAGACTCCTGCCGAGCAGTACTTC. It codes for CASSIETPAEQYF.

In this sample, this clonotype turned up a few times. The CDR3 DNA reads TGTGCCAGCAGTTCGGGGATCTACGAGCAGTACTTC. Its translation: CASSSGIYEQYF. V is TRBV7-6 and J is TRBJ2-7, with D perhaps matching TRBD2 (5 bases). Germline CDR1 is SGHVS and CDR2 is FNYEAQ. The V end lost 6 bases, the J end lost 3 bases, and 9 bases lay between the germline ends. CDR3 length: 12 amino acids.

This clonotype was picked up a small number of times. The V and J genes are TRBV7-2 and TRBJ2-2, with 7 bases identical to TRBD2. This CDR3 has 14 amino acids. Per the germline V gene, CDR1 is SGHTA and CDR2 is FQGNSA. The CDR3 here is CATQRERVTGELFF. The CDR3 DNA reads TGTGCTACCCAGCGGGAAAGGGTTACCGGGGAGCTGTTTTTT. The entire variable domain, with the rest obtained from reference TRBV7-2 and TRBJ2-2, is as follows: GAGVSQSPSNKVTEKGKDVELRCDPISGHTALYWYRQSLGQGLEFLIYFQGNSAPDKSGLPSDRFSAERTGGSVSTLTIQRTQQEDSAVYLCATQRERVTGELFFGEGSRLTVL.

This chain uses TRBV12-3 or TRBV12-4 with TRBJ2-7; TRBD1 is a possible D gene (5 bases). The CDR3 loop spans 13 amino acids. V lost 6 bases, J lost 4 bases, and 13 bases lay in between. The CDR3 spells CASSPNRWYEQYF. In DNA form, the CDR3 reads TGTGCCAGCAGCCCCAACAGGTGGTACGAGCAGTACTTC.

This clonotype was observed at least ten times. This chain joins TRBV7-8 and TRBJ2-5; 9 bases line up with TRBD1. V gave up 8 bases and J gave up 3 bases; unmatched junction bases: 13. Germline CDR1 SGHVS, CDR2 FQNEAQ. The CDR3 runs to 16 residues. This chain's CDR3 is CASGYRGQEGEETQYF. Here the CDR3 DNA reads TGTGCCAGCGGATACAGGGGGCAGGAGGGGGAAGAGACCCAGTACTTC. Drawing the rest from reference TRBV7-8 and TRBJ2-5, the complete variable domain is GAGVSQSPRYKVAKRGQDVALRCDPISGHVSLFWYQQALGQGPEFLTYFQNEAQLDKSGLPSDRFFAERPEGSVSTLKIQRTQQEDSAVYLCASGYRGQEGEETQYFGPGTRLLVL.

In this sample, this clonotype turned up a few times. This sequence joins TRBV7-2 and TRBJ2-1, with a tentative D call TRBD2 (6 bases). Trimming pared 7 bases from V and 3 bases from J, leaving 13 bases between. The germline CDR1 and CDR2 sequences are SGHTA and FQGNSA. The CDR3 consists of 14 residues. CDR3 loop: CASKEGASYNEQFF. The CDR3 bases are TGTGCCAGCAAGGAGGGAGCAAGCTACAATGAGCAGTTCTTC.

The genes are TRBV5-5 and TRBJ2-1; D perhaps matches TRBD1 (6 bases). Trimming cost V 4 bases and J 4 bases, with 12 bases left between them. The CDR3 runs 14 residues. CDR1 is SGHKS, CDR2 YYEKEE, per germline (reference sequence). This CDR3 is CASSDRHGYNEQFF. The CDR3 coding sequence is TGTGCCAGCAGCGACAGGCATGGGTACAATGAGCAGTTCTTC.

The chain couples TRBV5-5 to TRBJ2-2, with 15 bases fitting TRBD2. The CDR3 is 21 amino acids. V gave up 4 bases and J gave up 2 bases; unmatched junction bases: 15. The V gene's germline CDR1 is SGHKS and CDR2 YYEKEE (reference sequence). Here the CDR3 DNA reads TGTGCCAGCAGCATTGTTTCAGGGACTAGCGGGGGGCCGTTCAACACCGGGGAGCTGTTTTTT. This gives the protein CASSIVSGTSGGPFNTGELFF.

The V gene is TRBV14, the J gene TRBJ2-3; 8 bases line up with TRBD2. Germline CDR1 reads SGHDN; CDR2 reads FVKESK. J lost 2 bases, V lost 7 bases, and 5 bases had no gene match. The CDR3 loop spans 14 amino acids. For the CDR3, the DNA is TGTGCCAGCAATCTAGCGGGCCCCACAGATACGCAGTATTTT. Protein: CASNLAGPTDTQYF.